These 7 T cell receptor beta chains originate from one sample sequenced in a study of shared clonotypes between healthy human individuals. TCRdb's table, derived via immunoSEQ multiplex PCR, lists solely in-frame clones and lacks some. The data show roughly 2 million clones, approximately 95% seen once. Sequencing was performed on naive CD4+ T cells sorted from blood. Subset denoted: CD45RA+ positively selected. The receptors were sampled from a man aged 18 to 30 in good health.

Regarding this clone: Other DNA sequences of this sample code for an identical CDR3. The CDR3 sequence is CASSLGTGSNTGELFF. CDR3 bases: TGCGCCAGCAGCTTGGGGACAGGTTCGAACACCGGGGAGCTGTTTTTT. The chain employs TRBV5-1 and TRBJ2-2; 7 nucleotides match TRBD1. In germline, CDR1 is SGHRS, CDR2 YFSETQ. The V segment lost 0 bases and the J segment 0 bases; nucleotides outside the gene matches: 2. The CDR3 runs 16 residues.

The V and J genes are TRBV18 and TRBJ1-2; no clear D gene. Germline CDR1 reads KGHSH; CDR2 reads LQKENI. V lost 6 bases, J lost 6 bases, and 14 bases lay in between. The CDR3 is 13 residues long. The CDR3 DNA follows: TGTGCCAGCTCCCGCGGCGGATTAAATGGCTACACCTTC. Translated, it gives CASSRGGLNGYTF.

The V call is TRBV5-1, the J call TRBJ2-3, with D perhaps matching TRBD1 or TRBD2 (5 bases each). The V and J ends lost 3 bases and 1 base respectively, with 15 bases between them. Germline CDR1 reads SGHRS; CDR2 reads YFSETQ. There are 16 residues in the CDR3. This chain's CDR3 is CASSWGRGAGTDTQYF. The CDR3 nucleotides read TGCGCCAGCAGCTGGGGTCGAGGGGCGGGCACAGATACGCAGTATTTT.

This chain links TRBV7-6 with TRBJ2-1; D possibly matches TRBD1 or TRBD2 (5 bases each). This CDR3 comprises 13 residues. In germline, CDR1 is SGHVS, CDR2 FNYEAQ. The V end lost 0 bases, the J end lost 9 bases, and 9 bases lay between the germline ends. As DNA, the CDR3 is TGTGCCAGCAGCTTAGCGCTTGGGGGTGAGCAGTTCTTC. It codes for CASSLALGGEQFF.

This sequence joins TRBV4-1 and TRBJ2-2; a weak D match, TRBD1 (6 bases). The CDR3 consists of 17 residues. Germline CDR1 is MGHRA and CDR2 is YSYEKL. Trimming left V 3 bases short and J 6 bases short, with 20 bases between. CDR3: CASSHVKSGVLAGELFF. DNA of the CDR3: TGCGCCAGCAGCCACGTTAAATCAGGGGTACTGGCCGGGGAGCTGTTTTTT.

The chain carries TRBV5-6 and TRBJ1-2, with D perhaps TRBD1 (6 bases). Germline V lookup: CDR1 SGHDT, CDR2 YYEEEE. V lost 3 bases and J lost 3, with 15 bases in between. CDR3 length equals 15 residues. CDR3 sequence (DNA): TGTGCCAGCAGCTGGTCGCGGGGGGCGGACTATGGCTACACCTTC. Its translation: CASSWSRGADYGYTF.

V gene TRBV14 combines with J gene TRBJ2-7; tentative D call: TRBD2 (6 bases). Germline-derived CDR1 and CDR2 are SGHDN and FVKESK. The V end lost 1 base, the J end lost 8 bases, and 12 bases lay between the germline ends. The CDR3 is 13 residues long. This chain's CDR3 is CASSQAGGSKQYF. The CDR3 DNA reads as TGTGCCAGCAGCCAAGCTGGGGGGTCGAAGCAGTACTTC. Based on the CDR3 plus reference TRBV14 and TRBJ2-7, the full variable domain is EAGVTQFPSHSVIEKGQTVTLRCDPISGHDNLYWYRRVMGKEIKFLLHFVKESKQDESGMPNNRFLAERTGGTYSTLKVQPAELEDSGVYFCASSQAGGSKQYFGPGTRLTVT.